The 5 T cell receptor beta chains reported below all come from one sample, sequenced in a study of blood T cell repertoires in COVID-19. TCRdb's table, derived via immunoSEQ multiplex PCR, lists solely in-frame clones and lacks some. The table has approximately 96,000 clones, about 95% seen once. Sequences were obtained from peripheral blood. These TCRs come from a human donor with active COVID-19. The donor label of this sample is uncertain.

This clone was recorded once. V usage is TRBV10-3 and J usage is TRBJ2-3; tentative D call: TRBD2 (6 bases). This CDR3 comprises 16 residues. CDR1 and CDR2 (germline): ENHRY, SYGVKD. The germline V and J ends were trimmed by 6 bases and 3 bases, with 19 bases remaining between them. CDR3 amino acids: CAISSRRGGGTDTQYF. In DNA form, the CDR3 reads TGTGCCATCAGCAGCCGGCGGGGAGGAGGGACAGATACGCAGTATTTT.

The V gene is TRBV19, the J gene TRBJ2-7, with a tentative D call TRBD2 (6 bases). The V gene's germline CDR1 is LNHDA and CDR2 SQIVND (reference sequence). Trimming took 5 bases from V and 1 from J, leaving 15 bases between them. CDR3 length: 15 residues. The CDR3 DNA follows: TGTGCCAGTAGTTGGCGGGGATCAGGTTCCTACGAGCAGTACTTC. Protein sequence: CASSWRGSGSYEQYF.

The rearrangement joins TRBV7-6 to TRBJ2-3; 11 bases map to TRBD2. The V and J ends lost 4 bases and 12 bases, in that order; junction bases with no gene match: 6. This CDR3 spans 13 amino acids. Looked up from germline, CDR1 is SGHVS and CDR2 is FNYEAQ. CDR3 nucleotide sequence: TGTGCCAGCAGCTCCTTAGCGGGAGGGCCCCAGTATTTT. This codes for CASSSLAGGPQYF.

The chain links TRBV4-1 to TRBJ1-1; the match to TRBD1 covers 7 bases. Germline V gene data show CDR1 as MGHRA and CDR2 as YSYEKL. This CDR3 contains 16 residues. V lost 5 bases to trimming and J lost 0 bases; unmatched junction nucleotides: 9. CDR3 region: CASSNRGQRMNTEAFF. CDR3 DNA sequence: TGCGCCAGCAGCAATAGGGGGCAGCGCATGAACACTGAAGCTTTCTTT.

The chain carries TRBV6-2 or TRBV6-3 and TRBJ2-1; no firm D call. V lost 2 bases and J 5 bases, leaving 13 bases between the germline ends. Germline V CDR1 and CDR2: MNHEY, SVGEGT. This CDR3 region has 15 residues. The CDR3 DNA reads as TGTGCCAGCAGTTACCTTCGAGCCATGGACAATGAGCAGTTCTTC. Its protein is CASSYLRAMDNEQFF.